This record covers a single T cell receptor beta chain. What it recognizes is unknown. Only in-frame clones appear in the TCRdb table, and some are missing; sequencing was by immunoSEQ multiplex PCR. The repertoire holds about 75,000 clones, with roughly nine tenths as singletons. This sample is drawn from a study of OX40 agonist ivuxolimab in advanced cancers. About the research overall: Participants averaged roughly 60 years of age (range about 23 to 79) and were 82.7% male. Antecedent anti-PD-1, anti-PD-L1 or anti-CTLA-4 therapy was permissible, with around 40% having received some. Study-wide results and limits: Researchers report that CD8+ T cells had, on average, more expanded clones than CD4+.

If patients had autoimmune disease history or systemic immunosuppression, they were excluded. Germline CDR1 SEHNR, CDR2 FQNEAQ (reference sequence). The CDR3 extends over 14 amino acids. V lost 7 bases, J lost 7 bases, and 10 bases stayed unmatched. The source of this sequence is an adult with an advanced solid tumor such as melanoma, head and neck, liver or kidney cancer. Material: CD4+ or CD8+ T cells sorted from blood, obtained in a trial of the OX40 agonist ivuxolimab. V is TRBV7-9 and J is TRBJ1-2; 9 positions match TRBD1. The CDR3 nucleotides read TGTGCCAGCATGGCCTGGACAGGGGATGTTGGCTACACCTTC. Amino acid sequence: CASMAWTGDVGYTF.